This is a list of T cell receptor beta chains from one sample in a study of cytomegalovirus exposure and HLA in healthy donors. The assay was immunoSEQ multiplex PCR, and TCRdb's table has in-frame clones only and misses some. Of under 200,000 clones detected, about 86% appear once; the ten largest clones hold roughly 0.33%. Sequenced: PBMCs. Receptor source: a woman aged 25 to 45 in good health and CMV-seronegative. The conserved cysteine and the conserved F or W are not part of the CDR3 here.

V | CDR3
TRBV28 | ASSFAVYNSPLH
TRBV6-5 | ASSSVQQLYEQY
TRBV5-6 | ASSLYQGAREQY
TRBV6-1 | ASSVDSGRGRPENTDTQY
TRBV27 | ASSPSPLAGGSTGELF
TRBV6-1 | ASSETAAGRYEQY
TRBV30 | AWSGPQGFEQY
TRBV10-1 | ASSEGRVNTEAF
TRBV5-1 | ASSTTGVTYEQY
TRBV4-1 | ASSQVVDNTQY
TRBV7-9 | ASSAPPASGISDTQY
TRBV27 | ASSPSADRGAYEQY
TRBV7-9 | ASYLQGLGTGELF
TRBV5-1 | ATGPGQGITDTQY
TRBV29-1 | SALGPGSPNEQF
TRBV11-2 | ASSLDRGREQF
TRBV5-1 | ASRPRLAGLDEQF
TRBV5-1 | ASSGQGAYNEQF
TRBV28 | ASSSGTGTDEQY
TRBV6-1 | ASSTGTGRRETQY
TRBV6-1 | ASRATGQSTEAF
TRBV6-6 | ASSTGDRGNQPQH
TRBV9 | ASSLRGGGRYNEQF
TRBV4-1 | ASSQDAGRLAGRQF
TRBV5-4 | ASSPAGGDTQY
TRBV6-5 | ASSYVAGGTYEQY
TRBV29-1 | SVSGTGDEQY
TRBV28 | ASGLAGNSYEQY
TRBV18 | ASSLRQGENTEAF
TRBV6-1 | ASSERQGITYEQY
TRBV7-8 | ASSLVPMSSYEQY
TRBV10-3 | AISELTINEQF
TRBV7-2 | ASSLRQLNTEAF
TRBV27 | ASSLSGSRHEQY
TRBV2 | ASTVNTEAF
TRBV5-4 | ASSSAPLREEATQY
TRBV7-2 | ASSRTSGRGTDTQY
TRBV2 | ASSVLQGDNSPLH
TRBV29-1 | SVRDSQETQY
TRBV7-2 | ASNRGGQRGGYT